The next 3 T cell receptor beta chains were all read from a single sample in a study of CD8 T cells in Susac syndrome. The authors reverse transcribed about 0.5 to 1 ug RNA with random hexamers. TCRdb processed the immunoSEQ multiplex PCR reads anew with MiXCR; each CDR3 protein has one entry. The data contain some 130,000 distinct CDR3 sequences, 85% to 95% of them singletons. The sample consisted of CD8+ T cells from PBMCs. The receptors were gathered from a human donor with Susac syndrome.

This chain uses TRBV11-1 with TRBJ2-1; the D gene could be TRBD1 or TRBD2 (6 bases each). The CDR3 is made up of 13 amino acids. V was pared by 2 bases and J by 7 bases, with 9 bases between. Germline CDR1 SGHAT, CDR2 FQDESV (reference sequence). CDR3 region: CASSLRGGNEQFF. For the CDR3, the DNA is TGTGCCAGCAGCTTAAGAGGGGGGAATGAGCAGTTCTTC.

The chain recombines TRBV15 with TRBJ2-4, with 7 bases identical to TRBD1. V dropped 6 bases and J dropped 2; count of bases not matched to a gene: 16. The CDR3 runs 18 residues. Germline V gives CDR1 LNHNV, CDR2 YYDKDF (reference sequence). The CDR3 sequence is CATRRGPLRVGSKNIQYF. In DNA form, the CDR3 reads TGTGCCACCAGGAGGGGGCCCCTACGGGTCGGGTCCAAAAACATTCAGTACTTC.

The chain uses TRBV11-3 and TRBJ2-7, with 9 bases identical to TRBD2. With V trimmed by 3 bases and J by 2 bases, 2 bases remained unmatched. The CDR3 is 14 amino acids. The V gene's germline CDR1 is SGHNT and CDR2 YENEEA. CDR3 loop: CASSFSSGTYEQYF. The CDR3 region has the DNA TGTGCCAGCAGCTTCTCTAGCGGGACCTACGAGCAGTACTTC.